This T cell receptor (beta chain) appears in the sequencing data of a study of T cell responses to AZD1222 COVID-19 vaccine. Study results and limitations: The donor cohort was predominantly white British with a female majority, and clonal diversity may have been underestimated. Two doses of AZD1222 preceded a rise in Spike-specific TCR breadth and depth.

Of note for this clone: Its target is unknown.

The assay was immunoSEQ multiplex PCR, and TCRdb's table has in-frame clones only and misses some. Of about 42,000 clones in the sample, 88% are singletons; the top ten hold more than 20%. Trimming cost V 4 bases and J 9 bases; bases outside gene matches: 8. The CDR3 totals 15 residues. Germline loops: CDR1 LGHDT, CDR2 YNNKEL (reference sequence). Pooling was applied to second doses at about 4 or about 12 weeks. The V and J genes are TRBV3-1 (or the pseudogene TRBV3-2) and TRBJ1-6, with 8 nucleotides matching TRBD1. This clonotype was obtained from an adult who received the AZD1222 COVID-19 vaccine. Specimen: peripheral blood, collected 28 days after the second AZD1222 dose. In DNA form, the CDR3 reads TGTGCCAGCAGCCTTCGGACAGGGAATTCTTCACCCCTCCACTTT. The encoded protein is CASSLRTGNSSPLHF.